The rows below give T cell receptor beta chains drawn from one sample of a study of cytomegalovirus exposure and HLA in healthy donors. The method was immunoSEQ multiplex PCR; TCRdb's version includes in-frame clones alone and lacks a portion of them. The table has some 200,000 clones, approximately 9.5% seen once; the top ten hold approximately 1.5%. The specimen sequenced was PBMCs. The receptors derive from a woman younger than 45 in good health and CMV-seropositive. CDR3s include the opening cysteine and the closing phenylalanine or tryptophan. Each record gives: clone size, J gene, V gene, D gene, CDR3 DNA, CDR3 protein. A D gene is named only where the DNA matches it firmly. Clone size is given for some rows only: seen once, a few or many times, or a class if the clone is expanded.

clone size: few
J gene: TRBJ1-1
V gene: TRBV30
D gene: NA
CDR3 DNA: TGTGCCTGGAGTGCACAGACACCGAACACTGAAGCTTTCTTT
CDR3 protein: CAWSAQTPNTEAFF

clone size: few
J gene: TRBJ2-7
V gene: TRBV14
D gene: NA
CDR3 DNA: TGTGCCAGCAGCCAAGGGGGAGGGACACCCTACTACGAGCAGTACTTC
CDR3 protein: CASSQGGGTPYYEQYF

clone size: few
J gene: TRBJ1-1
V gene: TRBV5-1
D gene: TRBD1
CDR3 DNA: TGCGCCAGCAGCTTGGTGGTACAGGGGCCGAATACTGAAGCTTTCTTT
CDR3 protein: CASSLVVQGPNTEAFF

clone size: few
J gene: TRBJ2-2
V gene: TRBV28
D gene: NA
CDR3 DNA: TGTGCCATTGGGGCGACAGGGAGCGGGACCGGGGAGCTGTTTTTT
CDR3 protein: CAIGATGSGTGELFF

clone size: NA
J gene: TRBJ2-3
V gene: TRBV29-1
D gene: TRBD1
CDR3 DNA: TGCAGCGTTGAAATAGGGACAGGTAGCACAGATACGCAGTATTTT
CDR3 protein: CSVEIGTGSTDTQYF

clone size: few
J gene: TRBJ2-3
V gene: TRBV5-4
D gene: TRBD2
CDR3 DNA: TGTGCCAGCAGCCCGCGACTAGCGGGACCGGTGGATACGCAGTATTTT
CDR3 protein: CASSPRLAGPVDTQYF

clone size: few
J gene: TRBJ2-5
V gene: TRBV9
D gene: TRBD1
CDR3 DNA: TGTGCCAGCAGCTGGGACAGGGGAGGAGAGACCCAGTACTTC
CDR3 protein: CASSWDRGGETQYF

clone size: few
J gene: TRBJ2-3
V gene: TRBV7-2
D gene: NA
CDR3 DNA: TGTGCCAGCAGCTTACGCCAGAGCACAGATACGCAGTATTTT
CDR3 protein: CASSLRQSTDTQYF

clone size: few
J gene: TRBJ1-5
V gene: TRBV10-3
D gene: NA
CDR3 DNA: TGTGCCATCAGTGAGTCTGGACTTACGACACATAGCAATCAGCCCCAGCATTTT
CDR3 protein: CAISESGLTTHSNQPQHF

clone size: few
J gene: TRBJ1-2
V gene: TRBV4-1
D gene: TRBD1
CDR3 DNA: TGCGCCAGCAGCCAGCATGGGACAGGGGCCCTCTACACCTTC
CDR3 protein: CASSQHGTGALYTF

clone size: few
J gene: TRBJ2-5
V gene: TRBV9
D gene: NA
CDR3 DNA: TGTGCCAGCAGCCCTTGGGGGCGGGTTGGGTCGGAAGAGACCCAGTACTTC
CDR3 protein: CASSPWGRVGSEETQYF

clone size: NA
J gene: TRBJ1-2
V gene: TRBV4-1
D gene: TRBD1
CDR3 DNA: TGCGCCAGCAGCCAAACACGACAGGGACCCTATGGCTACACCTTC
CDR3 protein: CASSQTRQGPYGYTF

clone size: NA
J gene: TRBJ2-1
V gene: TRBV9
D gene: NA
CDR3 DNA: TGTGCCAGCAGCGTAGCTCTCCCCATTTTCGGGAGTGGTAGGAATGAGCAGTTCTTC
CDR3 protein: CASSVALPIFGSGRNEQFF

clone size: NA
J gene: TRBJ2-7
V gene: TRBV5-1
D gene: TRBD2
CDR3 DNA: TGCGCCAGCAGCAGTACTAGCGGGAGCTCCAACGAGCAGTACTTC
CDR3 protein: CASSSTSGSSNEQYF

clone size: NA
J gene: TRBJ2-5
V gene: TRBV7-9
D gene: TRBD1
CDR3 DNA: TGTGCCAGCAGTCATCCGGGACAGGGGGCCCAACAGACAGAGACCCAGTACTTC
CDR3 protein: CASSHPGQGAQQTETQYF

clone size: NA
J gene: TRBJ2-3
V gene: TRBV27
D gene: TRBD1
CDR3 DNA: TGTGCCAGCAGCCCGACAGGGCAGAGACGCACAGATACGCAGTATTTT
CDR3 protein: CASSPTGQRRTDTQYF

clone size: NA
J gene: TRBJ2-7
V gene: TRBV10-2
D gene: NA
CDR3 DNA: TGCGCCAGCAGTGATAGAGGCAGTGTTTACGAGCAGTACTTC
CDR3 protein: CASSDRGSVYEQYF

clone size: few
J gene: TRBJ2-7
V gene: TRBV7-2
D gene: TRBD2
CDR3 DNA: TGTGCCAGCAGCCTCAGGACTAGCCCCGGACCCTACGAGCAGTACTTC
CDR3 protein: CASSLRTSPGPYEQYF

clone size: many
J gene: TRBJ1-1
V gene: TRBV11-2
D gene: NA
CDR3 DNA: TGTGCCAGCAGCCATAACTCTGACCGGAGGGTGAACACTGAAGCTTTCTTT
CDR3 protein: CASSHNSDRRVNTEAFF

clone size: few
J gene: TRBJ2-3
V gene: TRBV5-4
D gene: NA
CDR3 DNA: TGTGCCAGCAGCTTGGTAATCGGACTCACAGATACGCAGTATTTT
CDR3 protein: CASSLVIGLTDTQYF

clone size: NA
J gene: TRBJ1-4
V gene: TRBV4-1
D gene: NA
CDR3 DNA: TGCGCCAGCAGCCAAGAGGCCCAGGAAAAACTGTTTTTT
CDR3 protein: CASSQEAQEKLFF

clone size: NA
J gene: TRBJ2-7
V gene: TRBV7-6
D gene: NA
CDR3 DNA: TGTGCCAGCAGCTGGGCAGGCGAGCAGTACTTC
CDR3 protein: CASSWAGEQYF

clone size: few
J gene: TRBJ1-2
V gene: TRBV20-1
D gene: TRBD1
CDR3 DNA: TGCAGTGCTGCAGGGACAGCTAAGTGCACCTTC
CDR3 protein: CSAAGTAKCTF

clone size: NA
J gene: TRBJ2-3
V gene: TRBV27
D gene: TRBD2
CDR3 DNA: TGTGCCAGCCGCCCGAGAGGGGTAGCGGGAATTACAGATACGCAGTATTTT
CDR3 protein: CASRPRGVAGITDTQYF

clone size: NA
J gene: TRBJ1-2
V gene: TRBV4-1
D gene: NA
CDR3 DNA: TGCGCCAGCAGCCGAGGTGATGGCTACACCTTC
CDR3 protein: CASSRGDGYTF

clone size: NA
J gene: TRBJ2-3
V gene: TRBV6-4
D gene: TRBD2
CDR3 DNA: TGTGCCAGCAGCAACCTACTAGCGGATACGCAGTATTTT
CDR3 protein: CASSNLLADTQYF

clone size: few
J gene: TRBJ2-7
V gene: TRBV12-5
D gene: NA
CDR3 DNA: TGTGCTAGTGGTTTGGTACTTGGCAGGGCCATCGGGTTTCCAAACACGGGCTCCTACGAGCAGTACTTC
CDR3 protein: CASGLVLGRAIGFPNTGSYEQYF